The present entry profiles one T cell receptor beta chain with its context. Its antigen is unidentified. Measured with immunoSEQ multiplex PCR; TCRdb has only the in-frame clones, and not every one. The data contain about 86,000 clones, roughly 88% of them seen just once; the ten biggest clones take up about 9.3%. This sample is part of a study of T cell responses to AZD1222 COVID-19 vaccine. Study-level points and caveats: A rise in Spike-specific TCR breadth and depth followed two AZD1222 doses. Close to half of spike-specific TCRs reportedly recognize unmutated variant regions. White British ancestry dominated among donors, who included more females, and clonal diversity was possibly underestimated.

The length of the CDR3 is 16 residues. Germline V lookup: CDR1 MNHNS, CDR2 SASEGT. V lost 4 bases and J 0 bases, leaving 14 bases between the germline ends. This sample comprised peripheral blood, obtained on day 0 of MenACWY control vaccination. This TCR was recovered from an adult in good health. This rearrangement joins TRBV6-1 to TRBJ2-3, with D perhaps matching TRBD1 or TRBD2 (5 bases each). CDR3 region: CASSATGPGSTDTQYF. In DNA, the CDR3 is TGTGCCAGCAGTGCTACGGGACCCGGTAGCACAGATACGCAGTATTTT.